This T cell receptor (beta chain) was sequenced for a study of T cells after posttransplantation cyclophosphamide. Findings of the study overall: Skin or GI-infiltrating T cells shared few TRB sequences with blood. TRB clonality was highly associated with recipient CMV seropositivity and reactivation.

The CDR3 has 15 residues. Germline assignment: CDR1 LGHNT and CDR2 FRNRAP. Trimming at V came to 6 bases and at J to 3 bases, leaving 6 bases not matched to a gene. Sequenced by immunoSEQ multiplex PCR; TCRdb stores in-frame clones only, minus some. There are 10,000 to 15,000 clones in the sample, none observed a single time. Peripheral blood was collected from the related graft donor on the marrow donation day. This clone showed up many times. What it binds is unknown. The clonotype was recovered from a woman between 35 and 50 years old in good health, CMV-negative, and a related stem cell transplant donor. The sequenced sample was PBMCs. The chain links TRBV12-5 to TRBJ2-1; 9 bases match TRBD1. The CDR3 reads CASGPRDRDYNEQFF. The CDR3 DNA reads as TGTGCTAGTGGCCCCCGGGACAGGGACTACAATGAGCAGTTCTTC.